This T cell receptor beta chain was sequenced for a study of post-analysis software for immune sequencing data. General study findings and limits: Controls significantly exceeded multiple sclerosis patients in normalized Chao1 diversity. F measure grouped same-batch samples tightly together. Patients used about 5 TRBV segments, including TRBV5-6, TRBV5-1 and TRBV20-1, more often than controls.

Turning to this clonotype: What it binds is unknown.

Unique molecular identifiers were built into the TCR beta cDNA libraries. With about 0.95 to 11 million T cells as the source, hundreds of thousands of cDNA molecules resulted. TCRdb passed the PCR reads through MiXCR, listing each CDR3 protein once. This sample yields fewer than 900,000 distinct CDR3 sequences, of which 46% are seen a single time; approximately 4.4% belongs to the top ten. Trimming shortened V by 6 bases and J by 9 bases, and 6 bases separated the two germline ends. Germline-derived CDR1 and CDR2 are MRHNA and SNTAGT. CDR3 length equals 9 residues. The clonotype was recovered from a girl under 18 with multiple sclerosis. The genes are TRBV6-4 and TRBJ2-7; D gene ambiguous. The source material was blood. This CDR3 is CASRTGQYF. DNA for the CDR3: TGTGCCAGCAGGACGGGGCAGTACTTC.